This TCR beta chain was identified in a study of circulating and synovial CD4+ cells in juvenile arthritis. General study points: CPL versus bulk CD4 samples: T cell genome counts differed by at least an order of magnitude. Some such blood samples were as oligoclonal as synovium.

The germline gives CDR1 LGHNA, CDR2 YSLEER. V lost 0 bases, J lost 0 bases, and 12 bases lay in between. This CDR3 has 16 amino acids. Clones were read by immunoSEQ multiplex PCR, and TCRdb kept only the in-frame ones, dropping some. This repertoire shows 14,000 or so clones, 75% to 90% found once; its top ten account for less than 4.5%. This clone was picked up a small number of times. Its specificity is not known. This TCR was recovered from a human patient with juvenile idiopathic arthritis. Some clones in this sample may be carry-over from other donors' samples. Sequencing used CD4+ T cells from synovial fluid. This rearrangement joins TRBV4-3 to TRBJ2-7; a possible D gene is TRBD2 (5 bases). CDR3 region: CASSQDSAGISYEQYF. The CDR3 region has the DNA TGCGCCAGCAGCCAAGATAGCGCGGGCATCTCCTACGAGCAGTACTTC.